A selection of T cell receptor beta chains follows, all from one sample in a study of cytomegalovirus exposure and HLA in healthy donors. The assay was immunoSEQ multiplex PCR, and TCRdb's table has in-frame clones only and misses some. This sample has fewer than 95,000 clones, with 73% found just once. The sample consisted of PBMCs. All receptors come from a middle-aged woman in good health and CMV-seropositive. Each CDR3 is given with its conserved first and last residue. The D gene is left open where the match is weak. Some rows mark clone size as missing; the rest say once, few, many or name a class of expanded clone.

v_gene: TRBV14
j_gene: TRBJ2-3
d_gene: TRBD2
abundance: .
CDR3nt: TGTGCCAGCAGCCAAATGGTAGCGGGGGCCAACACAGATACGCAGTATTTT
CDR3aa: CASSQMVAGANTDTQYF

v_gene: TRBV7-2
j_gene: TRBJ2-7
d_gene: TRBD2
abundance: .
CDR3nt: TGTGCCAGCAGCTTAGGTCGCGGGAGGGCGGGTGAGCAGTACTTC
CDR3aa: CASSLGRGRAGEQYF

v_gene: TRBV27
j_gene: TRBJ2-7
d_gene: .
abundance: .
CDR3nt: TGTGCCAGCAGCGTGGCAGGGGCCCTCGGGGAGCAGTACTTC
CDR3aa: CASSVAGALGEQYF

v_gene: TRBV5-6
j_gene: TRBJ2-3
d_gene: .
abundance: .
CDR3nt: TGTGCCAGCAGCTTGGACAGGGCAGATACGCAGTATTTT
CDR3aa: CASSLDRADTQYF

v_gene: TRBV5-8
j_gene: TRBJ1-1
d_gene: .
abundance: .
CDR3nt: TGTGCCAGCAGCTTGGCGTACACTGAAGCTTTCTTT
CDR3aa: CASSLAYTEAFF

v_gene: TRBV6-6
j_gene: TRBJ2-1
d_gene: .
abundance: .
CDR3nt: TGTGCCAGCAGTTCGTCCGGGACTCTCTCCTACAATGAGCAGTTCTTC
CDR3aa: CASSSSGTLSYNEQFF

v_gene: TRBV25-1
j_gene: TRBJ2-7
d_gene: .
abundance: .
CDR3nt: TGTGCCACTCGGTGGGGAAATGACTACGAGCAGTACTTC
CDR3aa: CATRWGNDYEQYF

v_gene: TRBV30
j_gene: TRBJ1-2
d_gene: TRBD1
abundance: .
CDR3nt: TGTGCCTGGAGCTGGGGACAGTTTAACTATGGCTACACCTTC
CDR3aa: CAWSWGQFNYGYTF

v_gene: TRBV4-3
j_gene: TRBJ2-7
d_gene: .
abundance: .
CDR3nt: TGCGCCAGCAGCCAAGGGTTAGAGGGTCGCCAATACGAGCAGTACTTC
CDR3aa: CASSQGLEGRQYEQYF

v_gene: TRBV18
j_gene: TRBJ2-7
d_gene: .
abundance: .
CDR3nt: TGTGCCAGCTCACCCGCGACATCCTCCTACGAGCAGTACTTC
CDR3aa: CASSPATSSYEQYF

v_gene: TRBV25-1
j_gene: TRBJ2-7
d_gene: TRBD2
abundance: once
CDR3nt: TGTGCCAGCAGTGGGCTTTGGGAGGGCTACGAGCAGTACTTC
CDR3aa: CASSGLWEGYEQYF

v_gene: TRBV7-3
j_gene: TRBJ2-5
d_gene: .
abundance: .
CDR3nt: TGTGCCAGCAGCTTGTTGGGGGCTGAAGAGACCCAGTACTTC
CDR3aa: CASSLLGAEETQYF